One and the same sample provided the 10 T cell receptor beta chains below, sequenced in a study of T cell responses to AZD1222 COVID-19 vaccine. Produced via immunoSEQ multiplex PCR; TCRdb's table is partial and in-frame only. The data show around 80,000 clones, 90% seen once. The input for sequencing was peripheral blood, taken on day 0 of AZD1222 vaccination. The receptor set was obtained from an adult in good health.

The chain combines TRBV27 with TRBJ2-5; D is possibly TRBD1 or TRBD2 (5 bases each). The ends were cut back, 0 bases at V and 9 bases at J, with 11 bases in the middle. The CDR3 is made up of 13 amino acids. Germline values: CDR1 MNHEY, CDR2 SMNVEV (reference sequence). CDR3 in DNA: TGTGCCAGCAGTTTATCTTTCTGGGGGTCCCAGTACTTC. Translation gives CASSLSFWGSQYF.

This chain's CDR3 is CASSRGLGNEQFF. DNA for the CDR3: TGTGCCAGCAGCCGTGGATTGGGCAATGAGCAGTTCTTC. The V call is TRBV3-1 (or the pseudogene TRBV3-2), the J call TRBJ2-1; no definite D call. Germline lookup yields CDR1 LGHDT and CDR2 YNNKEL (reference sequence). The V end lost 4 bases, the J end lost 6 bases, and 10 bases lay between the germline ends. This CDR3 is 13 amino acids long.

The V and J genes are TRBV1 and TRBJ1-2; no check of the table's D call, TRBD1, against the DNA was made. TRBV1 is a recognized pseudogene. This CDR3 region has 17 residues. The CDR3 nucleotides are TGCACCAGCAGCCAAGATCTTAGGGGCAGGCGCAACTATGGCTACACCTTC. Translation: CTSSQDLRGRRNYGYTF.

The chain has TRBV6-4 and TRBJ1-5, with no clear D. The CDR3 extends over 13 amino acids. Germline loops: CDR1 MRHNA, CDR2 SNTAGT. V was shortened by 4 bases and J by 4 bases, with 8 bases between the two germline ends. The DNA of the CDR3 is TGTGCCAGCAGTGTTACGGGAAATCAGCCCCAGCATTTT. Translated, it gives CASSVTGNQPQHF.

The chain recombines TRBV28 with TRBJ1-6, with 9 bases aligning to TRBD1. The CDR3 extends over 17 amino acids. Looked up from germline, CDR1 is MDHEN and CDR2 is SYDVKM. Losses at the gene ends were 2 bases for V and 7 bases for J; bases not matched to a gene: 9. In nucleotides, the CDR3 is TGTGCCAGCAGTTTAGTTCGGGCGACAGGGGGAAATTCACCCCTCCACTTT. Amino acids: CASSLVRATGGNSPLHF.

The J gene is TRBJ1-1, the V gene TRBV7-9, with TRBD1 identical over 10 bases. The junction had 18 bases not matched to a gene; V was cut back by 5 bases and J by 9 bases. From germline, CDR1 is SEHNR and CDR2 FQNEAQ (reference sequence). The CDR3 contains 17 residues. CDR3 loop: CASSPRGYGTGDRKAFF. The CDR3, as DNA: TGTGCCAGCAGCCCCCGGGGGTACGGGACAGGGGATCGGAAAGCTTTCTTT.

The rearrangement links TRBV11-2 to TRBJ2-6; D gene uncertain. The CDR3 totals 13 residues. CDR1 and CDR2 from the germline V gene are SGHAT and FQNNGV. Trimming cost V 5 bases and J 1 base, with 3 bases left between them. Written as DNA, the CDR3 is TGTGCCAGCAGCCTATCTGGGGCCAACGTCCTGACTTTC. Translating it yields CASSLSGANVLTF. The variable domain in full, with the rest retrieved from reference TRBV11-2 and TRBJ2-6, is EAGVAQSPRYKIIEKRQSVAFWCNPISGHATLYWYQQILGQGPKLLIQFQNNGVVDDSQLPKDRFSAERLKGVDSTLKIQPAKLEDSAVYLCASSLSGANVLTFGAGSRLTVL.

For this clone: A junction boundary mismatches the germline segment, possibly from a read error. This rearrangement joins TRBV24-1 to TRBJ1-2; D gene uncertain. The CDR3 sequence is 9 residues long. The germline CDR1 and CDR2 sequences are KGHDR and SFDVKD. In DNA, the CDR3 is TGTGCCACCAGTGAGGAACCGGGCTTC. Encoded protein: CATSEEPGF.

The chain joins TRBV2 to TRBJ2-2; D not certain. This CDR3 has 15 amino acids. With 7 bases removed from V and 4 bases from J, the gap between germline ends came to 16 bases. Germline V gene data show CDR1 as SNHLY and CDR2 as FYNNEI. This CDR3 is CASKLVVTGTGELFF. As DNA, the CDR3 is TGTGCCAGCAAGCTGGTAGTCACGGGCACCGGGGAGCTGTTTTTT.

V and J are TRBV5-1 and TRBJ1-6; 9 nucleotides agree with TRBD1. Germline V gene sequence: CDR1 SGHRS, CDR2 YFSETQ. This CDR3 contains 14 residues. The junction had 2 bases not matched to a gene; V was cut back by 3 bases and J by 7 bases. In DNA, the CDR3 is TGCGCCAGCAGCTCCGGACAGGGGAATTCACCCCTCCACTTT. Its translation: CASSSGQGNSPLHF. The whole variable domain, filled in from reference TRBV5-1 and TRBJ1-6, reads KAGVTQTPRYLIKTRGQQVTLSCSPISGHRSVSWYQQTPGQGLQFLFEYFSETQRNKGNFPGRFSGRQFSNSRSEMNVSTLELGDSALYLCASSSGQGNSPLHFGNGTRLTVT.